The source of this T cell receptor beta chain is a study of graft-versus-host responses after intestinal transplantation. About the research overall: Recipients had multivisceral, liver-intestinal, or isolated intestinal transplants. All recipients got anti-thymocyte globulin induction, then tacrolimus and steroids for approximately 3 years.

Clones were sequenced by immunoSEQ multiplex PCR, and TCRdb holds only the in-frame ones, with some missing. The top ten hold 0.55% to 0.75% of the sample, which has some 77,000 clones, roughly 90% seen once. From germline, CDR1 is PRHDT and CDR2 FYEKMQ (reference sequence). Between the trimmed V and J ends, which lost 5 bases and 4 bases, there was a span of 16 bases. This CDR3 is 15 amino acids long. For this clone: Antigen: not known.

Study-wide points: High graft-versus-host to host-versus-graft clonal ratios were seen in allografts of patients with graft-donor T cell macrochimerism.

Material: PBMCs, obtained 98 days after intestinal transplantation. V is TRBV13 and J is TRBJ2-3, with a possible D match to TRBD1 (6 bases). The TCR originated in a human patient who received an intestinal transplant, so some T cells may come from the graft donor. CDR3 sequence: CASSTGTLTSDTQYF. The DNA for the CDR3 is TGTGCCAGCAGCACCGGGACACTTACCTCAGATACGCAGTATTTT.